This TCR beta chain was profiled in a study of blood T cell repertoires in COVID-19. Turning to the study itself: In each case, the material was cDNA or gDNA derived from T cells, B-cell-depleted T cells, or PBMCs.

Only in-frame clones appear in the TCRdb table, and some are missing; sequencing was by immunoSEQ multiplex PCR. Of 65,000 to 70,000 clones listed, 80% to 90% are singletons. This CDR3 has 14 amino acids. Germline V CDR1 and CDR2: PRHDT, FYEKMQ (reference sequence). Trimming removed 4 bases from V and 5 bases from J, with 12 bases in between. Sample: peripheral blood. The TCR originated in a woman aged 55-70 years with acute or convalescent COVID-19. This chain joins TRBV13 and TRBJ2-1; D may be TRBD2 (6 bases). CDR3 loop: CASSSRGGNNEQFF. The CDR3 DNA reads as TGTGCCAGCAGCTCAAGGGGCGGGAACAATGAGCAGTTCTTC.